This entry features one T cell receptor (beta chain) sequence. This sample stems from a study of blood T cell repertoires in COVID-19. Looking at the study overall: Italy, Spain and the United States were the sources of the convalescent and acute COVID-19 samples. The analysed material was cDNA or gDNA that came from T cells, B-cell-depleted T cells, or PBMCs.

Original processing methods: Estimation of nucleated cell counts was performed using reference gene primer amplification. The assay was immunoSEQ multiplex PCR, and TCRdb's table has in-frame clones only and misses some. The V and J calls and clone size were taken over from that table, and D and trimming were inferred from the DNA. This table has around 200,000 clones, less than 85% appearing once. The sequence derives from a human donor in a cohort sampled during active COVID-19. Specimen: peripheral blood.

This CDR3 reads CASSPGQANTEAFF. CDR3 coding DNA: TGCGCCAGCAGCCCCGGACAGGCCAACACTGAAGCTTTCTTT. This chain joins TRBV5-1 and TRBJ1-1, with 7 bases that match TRBD1. From germline, CDR1 is SGHRS and CDR2 YFSETQ. V was pared by 4 bases and J by 2 bases, with 5 bases of the junction left unmatched. The CDR3 loop spans 14 amino acids.